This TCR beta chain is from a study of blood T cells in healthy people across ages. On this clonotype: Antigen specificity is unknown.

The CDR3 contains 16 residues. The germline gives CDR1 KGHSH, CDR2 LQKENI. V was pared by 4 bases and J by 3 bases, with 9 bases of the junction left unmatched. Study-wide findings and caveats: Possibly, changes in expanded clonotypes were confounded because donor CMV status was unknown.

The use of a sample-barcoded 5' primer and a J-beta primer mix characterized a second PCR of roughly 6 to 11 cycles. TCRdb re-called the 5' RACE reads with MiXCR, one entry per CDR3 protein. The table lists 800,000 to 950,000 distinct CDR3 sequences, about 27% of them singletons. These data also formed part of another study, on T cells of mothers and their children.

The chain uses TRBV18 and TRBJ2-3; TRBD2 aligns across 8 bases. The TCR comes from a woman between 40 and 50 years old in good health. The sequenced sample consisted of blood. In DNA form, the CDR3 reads TGTGCCAGCTCACTGAGCAGCGGGGGTTTAACAGATACGCAGTATTTT. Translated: CASSLSSGGLTDTQYF. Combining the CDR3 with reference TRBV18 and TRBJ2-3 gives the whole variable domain NAGVMQNPRHLVRRRGQEARLRCSPMKGHSHVYWYRQLPEEGLKFMVYLQKENIIDESGMPKERFSAEFPKEGPSILRIQQVVRGDSAAYFCASSLSSGGLTDTQYFGPGTRLTVL.